This T cell receptor beta chain emerged from a study of cytomegalovirus exposure and HLA in healthy donors (TCRdb year 2017). Looking at the study overall: An earlier analysis of 587 of the donors reported approximately 300 Gb of sequence data and approximately 120 million unique TCR beta sequences obtained from approximately 180 million T cells. Genome-wide SNP genotypes for about 65% of the 666 donors were used in a later genetic analysis, which treated that subset as a discovery cohort. Along with the 666-subject first cohort, a separate validation cohort of over 90 different subjects was used. Donor age, sex, ethnicity and CMV serostatus were collected together with the repertoire data. Because of strong linkage in the cohort, roughly five DR-DQ haplotypes were treated as single units for association and clustering. All discovery cohort repertoires had been generated using a single sequencing platform. In an earlier analysis of over 550 of the donors, high-throughput TCR beta sequencing was used to judge whether each TCR beta V gene segment behaved as functional or pseudogenic. Rather than drawing on any new phenotypic data, the later analysis identified candidate immune exposures from TCR beta sequences and the way those sequences occurred across donors. High-throughput TCR immunosequencing, statistical association of individual TCRs with disease status, and machine learning were combined to predict cytomegalovirus infection status. The study used immunosequencing to profile the T cell repertoires of 670 or so subjects and linked those repertoires to cytomegalovirus serostatus. On average, 235,054 unique TCR beta nucleotide sequences were sequenced per donor among 300 to 500 genotyped donors of the cohort, with roughly 20% of those sequences being non-productive. Typing coverage varied by locus: roughly 620-640 donors for A, B, C, DRB1 and DQB1; approximately 520 for DQA1; around 570 for DPA1; around 450 for DPB1. An early release covering 550 to 700 HLA-typed donors comprised about 320 gigabases of sequencing data and tens of millions of unique TCR sequences. The study was designed to test whether signatures of past pathogen exposure could be identified by cataloging public T cell receptors. In a later analysis, previously published TCR beta repertoires from about 670 donors were re-analyzed and high-resolution HLA genotyping was added so that TCR occurrence patterns could be studied. HLA typing covered class I and class II loci at four-digit resolution. Of the 398 genotyped donors, over 70% fell in the genetic ancestry cluster associated with self-reported Caucasian donors. General study outcomes and caveats: A later analysis found that most CMV-associated TCR beta chains appeared HLA-restricted, with HLA associations seemingly driven largely by CMV exposure. Most TCR sequences were observed very rarely across donors, whereas some public TCRs were present in many individuals. A further reported finding was that TCR beta sequences accurately predicted the HLA-A and HLA-B alleles for most subjects in the first cohort. A later analysis associated approximately 17,000 TCR beta sequences with specific HLA alleles at a false discovery rate of 0.05. HLA typing was unavailable for some donors at each locus, so association tests used only the typed subset. Cytomegalovirus status was reported to be diagnosed by the classifier with high specificity and sensitivity in both the original and validation cohorts. In a later analysis, several top co-occurrence clusters were reported to appear linked to parvovirus B19, influenza, CMV and Epstein-Barr virus. Only TCR beta chains were sequenced in this cohort, and the absence of alpha or paired-chain data limited detectable features. Three of the identified cytomegalovirus-associated TCR beta chains were confirmed in vitro to be specific for cytomegalovirus antigens. A later genetic analysis associated a missense DCLRE1C variant with V-gene and J-gene trimming of TCR beta chains, and an independent cohort replicated the association. Strong co-occurrence of HLA alleles, especially DR and DQ, made assigning TCR associations to individual alleles difficult. According to a later analysis, TCR association rates differed among HLA loci, with DRB1 alleles showing the most associated TCRs and HLA-C alleles showing the fewest. Seventeen rarely observed V segments, including chromosome 9 orphons, were excluded from the earlier analysis of approximately 600 of the donors because counts were too low. The authors suggested that the approach could potentially be extended to other disease states and immunological phenotypes. Immune exposure information for the cohort was limited to CMV serostatus. Sequencing depth was assumed to be roughly uniform across donors in the presence/absence analyses, though that assumption may not hold. In the study, some 160 TCR beta chains were listed as associated with cytomegalovirus. In an earlier analysis of 587 of the donors, most TCR beta V segments appeared in productive rearrangements about 87% or about 30% of the time, broadly matching IMGT annotations. Linkage disequilibrium might explain the correlated functional status among segregating V segments, but an unknown experimental factor could not be ruled out. A cluster of highly shared sequence variants was judged likely to be a technical artifact of the sequencing pipeline. In a later analysis, HLA-associated TCR beta chains were found to be more clonally expanded and to have lower generation probabilities than equally common non-associated chains. A later genetic analysis reported fewer N-insertions in productive TCRs among donors in an Asian-associated ancestry cluster than the approximately 670-donor mean. Some IMGT-functional V segments, including TRBV6-2 and TRBV6-3, could not be told apart with the 87-base-pair reads, so those segments were excluded.

Library preparation used the immunoSEQ multiplex PCR assay. For the multiplex PCR, a mixture combining 60 forward primers for TCR Vbeta segments and 13 reverse primers for TCR Jbeta segments was used. A multiplex PCR assay on genomic DNA amplified the CDR3 region of rearranged TCR beta genes. Amplified TCR beta libraries were sequenced as 87-base-pair reads on the Illumina HiSeq System. As for the original processing: A later analysis counted approximately 76 million unique TCR beta chains across the 700 or so repertoires, and some 12 million of these chains were shared by at least two donors. A nearest-neighbor algorithm error-corrected the raw reads and collapsed the reads into unique sequences, merging closely related sequences to remove PCR and sequencing errors. Alignment of CDR3 sequences to IMGT reference sequences was used to assign V, D and J gene segments. Each retained sequence needed at least a six-nucleotide match to both a V gene segment and a J gene segment. A rearrangement counted as productive if the CDR3 had no stop codons and remained in frame with V and J, and every other rearrangement counted as non-productive. CDR3 was defined according to IMGT convention as the region running from the second conserved V-encoded cysteine to the conserved J-encoded phenylalanine. Sequences without an unambiguous match to a single V gene segment were excluded from the earlier analysis of several hundred of the donors. An earlier analysis of several hundred of the donors called V segments functional above 56.7% productive rearrangements and segregating when the between-donor standard deviation exceeded 5%. A statistical classification framework was developed to diagnose cytomegalovirus status using the catalog of TCR beta chain sequences. In a later analysis, V and J genes were assigned by comparing TCR nucleotide sequences against IMGT/GENE-DB human TR gene sequences. Using the TCRdist pipeline, a later analysis assigned CDR3 sequences along with most-parsimonious VDJ recombination scenarios. A later analysis defined each TCR beta chain by its CDR3 amino acid sequence plus V-gene family, and excluded reads lacking a unique V-gene family. As a way to deal with suspected cross-contamination and a sequencing artifact, a later analysis dropped 500 to 700 nucleotide sequences that were highly shared and had low generation probability. For each public chain, a later analysis derived a clonal expansion index from normalized ranks of inferred template counts within each repertoire. Generation probabilities in a later analysis came from a VDJ recombination model fitted to out-of-frame rearrangements, and those results were checked against IGoR. A later analysis scored TCR-TCR, TCR-HLA and TCR-CMV co-occurrence with hypergeometric tests, applying a repertoire-size bias correction to TCR pairs. A later analysis estimated false discovery rates by permuting HLA or CMV assignments 20 times. A later analysis grouped co-occurring TCRs with DBSCAN, adding TCRdist sequence similarity when clustering within HLA-allele-positive subsets. For co-occurrence clustering, repertoires with fewer than 30,000 or more than 120,000 public chains were excluded, along with roughly five repertoires with anomalous nucleotide sharing. The clones in this table, taken by TCRdb from immuneACCESS, are in-frame only. Not every clone is retained; where verified, under half of the shortfall comes from an unresolved V gene, and the cause of the rest is unknown. V and J calls and clone size are as listed in that table; D and trimming were resolved from the DNA. This sample's table carries around 71,000 clones. Approximately 1.7% of the sample lies in the top ten.

Including the terminal cysteine and phenylalanine, the CDR3 comprises 12 residues. Only CDR3 DNA remains: 36 bases, in frame from the first base. V and J are truncated by 1 base and 10 bases respectively, leaving an intervening sequence of 8 bases. Looking up the germline V gene yields CDR1 KGHSH and CDR2 LQKENI. The cohort was made up of approximately 670 healthy bone marrow donors. Cohort members were all nominally healthy when sampled, although unrecorded immune exposures were likely present. The donor was CMV seronegative and was included in the group of over 300 seronegative cohort members. Each donor provided a peripheral blood sample, and peripheral blood mononuclear cells were used for TCR beta sequencing. The Qiagen DNeasy Blood Extraction Kit was used to extract genomic DNA from the blood cell samples. Points on this clone: Its antigen is not yet known.

Material for sequencing was PBMCs. Recombination linked TRBV18 to TRBJ2-1; TRBD1 is possibly the D segment (6 matching bases). The receptor's source is a woman aged 25-40 years in good health and CMV-seronegative. The sequence in DNA is TGTGCCAGCTCACCACAGGGGGTCGAGCAGTTCTTC. This translates into CASSPQGVEQFF.